A selection of T cell receptor beta chains follows, all from one sample in a study of cytomegalovirus exposure and HLA in healthy donors. TCRdb's table, derived via immunoSEQ multiplex PCR, lists solely in-frame clones and lacks some. Among about 130,000 clones listed, around four fifths were seen once. Source material: PBMCs. These receptors were collected from a human donor in good health. CDR3s include the opening cysteine and the closing phenylalanine or tryptophan. Each record gives: CDR3 protein, CDR3 DNA, J gene, V gene, D gene, clone size. The D gene is left open where the match is weak. A row's size may be missing; if present it is once, few, many or a size class.

CDR3aa: CASTSWGGEETQYF; CDR3nt: TGTGCCAGCACCAGTTGGGGGGGAGAAGAGACCCAGTACTTC; j_gene: TRBJ2-5; v_gene: TRBV6-6; d_gene: TRBD2; abundance: NA
CDR3aa: CASRTRGGSTDTQYF; CDR3nt: TGTGCCAGTCGAACGCGGGGGGGAAGCACAGATACGCAGTATTTT; j_gene: TRBJ2-3; v_gene: TRBV19; d_gene: TRBD2; abundance: NA
CDR3aa: CASSYMGRNEQFF; CDR3nt: TGTGCCAGCAGTTATATGGGGCGCAATGAGCAGTTCTTC; j_gene: TRBJ2-1; v_gene: TRBV6-6; d_gene: NA; abundance: NA
CDR3aa: CASSSRDRVYEQYF; CDR3nt: TGCGCCAGCAGCTCCCGGGACAGGGTCTACGAGCAGTACTTC; j_gene: TRBJ2-7; v_gene: TRBV5-1; d_gene: TRBD1; abundance: NA
CDR3aa: CASSYRQGTDEQYF; CDR3nt: TGTGCCAGCAGTTACCGACAGGGAACGGACGAGCAGTACTTC; j_gene: TRBJ2-7; v_gene: TRBV6-6; d_gene: TRBD1; abundance: NA
CDR3aa: CASSFGSHYEQYF; CDR3nt: TGTGCCAGCAGTTTCGGGTCCCACTACGAGCAGTACTTC; j_gene: TRBJ2-7; v_gene: TRBV27; d_gene: NA; abundance: NA
CDR3aa: CASSLWGDTEAFF; CDR3nt: TGCGCCAGCAGCTTGTGGGGGGACACTGAAGCTTTCTTT; j_gene: TRBJ1-1; v_gene: TRBV5-1; d_gene: NA; abundance: NA
CDR3aa: CASSEVRGSEAFF; CDR3nt: TGTGCCAGCAGTGAAGTAAGGGGGTCTGAAGCTTTCTTT; j_gene: TRBJ1-1; v_gene: TRBV6-1; d_gene: NA; abundance: NA
CDR3aa: CASLRANTGELFF; CDR3nt: TGTGCCAGCCTAAGAGCCAACACCGGGGAGCTGTTTTTT; j_gene: TRBJ2-2; v_gene: TRBV6-5; d_gene: NA; abundance: few
CDR3aa: CASSDGQVGNQPQHF; CDR3nt: TGTGCCAGCAGTGACGGACAGGTGGGCAATCAGCCCCAGCATTTT; j_gene: TRBJ1-5; v_gene: TRBV6-6; d_gene: TRBD1; abundance: few
CDR3aa: CASSRPGQGAVYTF; CDR3nt: TGTGCCAGCAGCCGACCGGGACAGGGGGCGGTTTACACCTTC; j_gene: TRBJ1-2; v_gene: TRBV5-4; d_gene: TRBD1; abundance: once
CDR3aa: CASSQEGGYEQYF; CDR3nt: TGCGCCAGCAGCCAAGAGGGGGGCTACGAGCAGTACTTC; j_gene: TRBJ2-7; v_gene: TRBV4-3; d_gene: NA; abundance: NA
CDR3aa: CASSLGGDEQFF; CDR3nt: TGTGCCAGCAGCTTAGGGGGAGATGAGCAGTTCTTC; j_gene: TRBJ2-1; v_gene: TRBV11-2; d_gene: NA; abundance: NA
CDR3aa: CASSEAAGTGVSGYTF; CDR3nt: TGTGCCAGCAGTGAAGCGGCCGGGACAGGGGTGTCTGGCTACACCTTC; j_gene: TRBJ1-2; v_gene: TRBV6-1; d_gene: TRBD1; abundance: NA
CDR3aa: CASSPPVGGHTF; CDR3nt: TGTGCCAGCTCACCACCGGTTGGTGGCCACACCTTC; j_gene: TRBJ1-2; v_gene: TRBV18; d_gene: NA; abundance: once
CDR3aa: CAIRGQTGYDEQYF; CDR3nt: TGTGCCATCAGGGGCCAGACAGGTTACGACGAGCAGTACTTC; j_gene: TRBJ2-7; v_gene: TRBV10-3; d_gene: NA; abundance: NA